This TCR beta chain is from a study of blood T cells in healthy people across ages (dated by TCRdb to the mid-2010s). Turning to the overall study: In model experiments, roughly one uniquely barcoded TCR beta cDNA molecule per two T cells was captured by template switching. Age-related changes in TCR beta repertoire diversity were measured in the study by deep sequencing normalized with unique cDNA molecular identifiers. To avoid experimental bias, donors of different ages were randomly spread across the sequencing lanes. Donors were grouped into four age groups: young (average roughly 15 years), middle-aged (under 40), aged (62) and long-lived (approximately 75). Using the same blood draw, the study looked at two additional independent replicas of 1 million unique cDNA reads for two donors, one aged 18 to 30 and the other aged 80 or older.

With respect to this clonotype: It lacks a known antigen. Per-base qualities were not stored, and no clone one base away is much larger.

Donors were 39 systemically healthy Caucasian individuals from Russia aged roughly 6 to 90 years. Roughly 10 milliliters of peripheral blood were collected from each donor into EDTA-treated Vacutainer tubes. PBMCs were isolated by Ficoll-Paque density-gradient centrifugation, with at least 6 million obtained per sample. Trizol reagent was used to extract total RNA from PBMCs, with at least 5 micrograms per sample. For every donor, an aliquot of PBMCs went through flow cytometry to measure the percentages of naive CD45RAhigh/CD27high T cells. V and J are truncated by 0 bases and 5 bases respectively, leaving an intervening sequence of 16 bases. The CDR3 measures 16 amino acids from cysteine to phenylalanine. Of all the DNA, just the CDR3 is kept, 48 bases in frame from base 1. For CDR1 and CDR2, the germline V gene (reference sequence) lists DFQATT and SNEGSKA. Broader findings and caveats from the paper: Estimates of total diversity based on one million sequenced T cells were regarded as lower bounds and as underestimates. The long-lived group showed more naive CD4+ T cells, fewer expanded clones and increased TCR diversity than the aged group, suggesting age selection. Conclusive comparison of naive and antigen-experienced compartments was prevented by the profiling of bulk unsorted PBMCs. A strong correlation was found between observed TCR beta diversity and the percentage of naive T cells measured by flow cytometry. The CMV infection status of donors was not known, potentially confounding age-related changes in expanded clonotypes. As age increased, observed TCR beta diversity per million T cells dropped in a roughly linear way, and a significant reduction was already evident by age around 41.

Library method: 5' RACE. The sequencing machine was an Illumina HiSeq 2500. A second 7 to 11 cycle PCR used a sample-barcoded 5' primer and a J-beta primer mix. A template-switch 5' adaptor carrying 12 random nucleotides introduced a unique molecular identifier onto each TCR beta cDNA molecule. At least 2.5 million CDR3-containing paired-end reads were obtained from each sample. The Mint cDNA synthesis kit, primed by a TRBC-specific oligonucleotide, was used to synthesize first-strand cDNA from all RNA. Following uracil-DNA glycosylase treatment, all cDNA underwent a first 18-cycle PCR with the universal primers M1SS and BC2_uni_R. The original pipeline was this. For normalization, 1 million high-quality reads were randomly selected from each sample, with every read carrying a distinct molecular identifier. Instead of being binned into consensus sequences, reads with shared molecular identifiers were discarded. MiTCR, set to a Q25 quality threshold and the strictest error-elimination algorithm, was used for CDR3 identification, clonotype clustering and error correction. A nonparametric unseen species model with Euler transformation was used to estimate a lower bound on total TCR beta diversity. TCRdb reprocessing: public reads trimmed at Q25 with fastp, clones called with MiXCR, in-frame beta chains kept. Rows are combined by CDR3 protein, so each entry shows the most common genes and DNA. In this record, the V and J calls reflect TCRdb's handling and not the investigators' own analysis. The sample table records approximately 800,000 distinct CDR3 sequences; 53% of these occur just once. The ten largest clones take up 40% to 50% of the sample.

Source material: blood. This receptor was obtained from an elderly man in good health. The V and J segments used are TRBV20-1 and TRBJ1-4; the D gene cannot be named for sure. The CDR3 protein is CSARDPQGLINEKLFF. The sequence in DNA is TGCAGTGCTAGAGACCCCCAAGGGTTAATAAATGAAAAACTGTTTTTT.